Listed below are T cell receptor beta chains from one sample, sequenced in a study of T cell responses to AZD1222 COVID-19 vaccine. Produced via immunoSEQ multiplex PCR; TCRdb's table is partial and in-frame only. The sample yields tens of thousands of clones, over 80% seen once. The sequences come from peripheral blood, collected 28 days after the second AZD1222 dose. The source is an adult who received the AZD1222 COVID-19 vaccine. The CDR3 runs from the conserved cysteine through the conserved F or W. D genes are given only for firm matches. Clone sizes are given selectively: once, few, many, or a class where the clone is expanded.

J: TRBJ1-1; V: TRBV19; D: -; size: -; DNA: TGTGCCAGTAGTATAGTAGTCGGCAGGGCAGAAGCTTTCTTT; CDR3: CASSIVVGRAEAFF
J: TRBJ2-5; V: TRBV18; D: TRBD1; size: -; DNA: TGTGCCAGCTCACCTTTCGGGACAGGGACGATGCCCCAGTACTTC; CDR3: CASSPFGTGTMPQYF
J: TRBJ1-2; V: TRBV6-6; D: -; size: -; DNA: TGTGCCAGCGGTAACATAGGGCTCTATGGCTACACCTTC; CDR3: CASGNIGLYGYTF
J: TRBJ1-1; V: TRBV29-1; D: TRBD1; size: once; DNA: TGCAGCGTGTACAGGGGGGGCACTGAAGCTTTCTTT; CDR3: CSVYRGGTEAFF
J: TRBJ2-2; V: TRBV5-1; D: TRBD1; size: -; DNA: TGCGCCAGCAGCTCCGAACCAAGAGACAGGGATTTGTTCGGGGAGCTGTTTTTT; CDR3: CASSSEPRDRDLFGELFF
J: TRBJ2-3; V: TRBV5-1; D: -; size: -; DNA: TGCGCCAGCAGCTTGACGAGGGCAGATACGCAGTATTTT; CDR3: CASSLTRADTQYF
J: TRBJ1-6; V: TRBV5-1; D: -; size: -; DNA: TGCGCCAGCAGCTTGGCGTCGGGATCGGGTTCACCCCTCCACTTT; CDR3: CASSLASGSGSPLHF
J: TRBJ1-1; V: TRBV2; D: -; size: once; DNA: TGTGCCAGCAGTGATTGGCAGGGACTGGGGAACACTGAAGCTTTCTTT; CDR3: CASSDWQGLGNTEAFF
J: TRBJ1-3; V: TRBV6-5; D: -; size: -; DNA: TGTGCCAGCACCCGGGGTATGGGCTCTGGAAACACCATATATTTT; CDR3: CASTRGMGSGNTIYF
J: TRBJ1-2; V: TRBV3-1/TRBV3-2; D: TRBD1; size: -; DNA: TGTGCCAGCAGCCACCCGACAGGGCCCACAGCAGCCGGCTACACCTTC; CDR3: CASSHPTGPTAAGYTF
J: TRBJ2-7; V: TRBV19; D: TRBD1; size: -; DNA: TGTGCCAGTAGTATAGGGACAGGGAGCTCCTACGAGCAGTACTTC; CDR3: CASSIGTGSSYEQYF
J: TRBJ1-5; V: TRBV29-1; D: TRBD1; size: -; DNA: TGCAGCGTTCCTCGCGGACAGGGGCATCAGCCCCAGCATTTT; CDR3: CSVPRGQGHQPQHF
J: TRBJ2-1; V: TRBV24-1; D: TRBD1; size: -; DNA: TGTGCCACCAGTGGGACAGGGGACAATGAGCAGTTCTTC; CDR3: CATSGTGDNEQFF
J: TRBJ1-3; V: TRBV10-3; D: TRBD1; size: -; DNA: TGTGCCATCAGTGTACCGGGACAGGGAAACACCATATATTTT; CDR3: CAISVPGQGNTIYF
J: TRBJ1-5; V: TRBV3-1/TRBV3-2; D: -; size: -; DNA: TGTGCCAGCAGCCATCGTGGGGGGAGCAATCAGCCCCAGCATTTT; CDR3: CASSHRGGSNQPQHF
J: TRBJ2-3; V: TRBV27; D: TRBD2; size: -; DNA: TGTGCCAGCAGTTTACCTAGCGGGGGAACAGATACGCAGTATTTT; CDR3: CASSLPSGGTDTQYF
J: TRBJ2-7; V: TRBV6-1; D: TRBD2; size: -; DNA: TGTGCCAGCAGTGAAGCTATCGGGCTAGCGGGGGGCTCCTACGAGCAGTACTTC; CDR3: CASSEAIGLAGGSYEQYF
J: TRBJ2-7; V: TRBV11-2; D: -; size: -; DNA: TGTGCCAGCAGCTTAGTGGCGGGGAGCTCCTACGAGCAGTACTTC; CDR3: CASSLVAGSSYEQYF
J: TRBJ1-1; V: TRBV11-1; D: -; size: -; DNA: TGTGCCAGCAGTTCCAAAGATGGACGGTCCGAAGCTTTCTTT; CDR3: CASSSKDGRSEAFF
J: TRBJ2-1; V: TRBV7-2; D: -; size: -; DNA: TGTGCCAGCAGCTTAGATGGGCAGGGCCCCTACAATGAGCAGTTCTTC; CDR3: CASSLDGQGPYNEQFF
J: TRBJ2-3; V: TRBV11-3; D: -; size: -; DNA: TGTGCCAGCAGCTCCGGAGATACGCAGTATTTT; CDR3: CASSSGDTQYF
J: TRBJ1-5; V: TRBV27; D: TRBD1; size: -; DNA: TGTGCCAGCAGTTCGACCGGACAGGGGGCCTCTTCATATAGCAATCAGCCCCAGCATTTT; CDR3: CASSSTGQGASSYSNQPQHF
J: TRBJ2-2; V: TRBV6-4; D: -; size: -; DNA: TGTGCCAGCCGGGTGGGGTTTGGCACCGGGGAGCTGTTTTTT; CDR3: CASRVGFGTGELFF
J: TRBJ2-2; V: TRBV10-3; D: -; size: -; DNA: TGTGCCACCACCCTTGGGGGGGCCAACACCGGGGAGCTGTTTTTT; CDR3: CATTLGGANTGELFF
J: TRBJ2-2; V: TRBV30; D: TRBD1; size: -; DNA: TGTGCCTGGAGTGTACGGGACAGGGTGAGAGGCGGGGAGCTGTTTTTT; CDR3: CAWSVRDRVRGGELFF
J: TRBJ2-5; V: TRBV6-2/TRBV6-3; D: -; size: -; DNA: TGTGCCAGCAGTAACCAAGAGACCCAGTACTTC; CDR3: CASSNQETQYF
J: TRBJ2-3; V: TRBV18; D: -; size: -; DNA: TGTGCCAGCTCACAGGATACGCAGTATTTT; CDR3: CASSQDTQYF
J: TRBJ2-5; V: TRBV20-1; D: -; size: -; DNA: TGCAGTGCTAGGCCGGAAGAGACCCAGTACTTC; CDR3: CSARPEETQYF
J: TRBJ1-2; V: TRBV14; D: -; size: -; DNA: TGTGCCAGCAGCCAATATCCTCGAGGCGGTGGCTACACCTTC; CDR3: CASSQYPRGGGYTF
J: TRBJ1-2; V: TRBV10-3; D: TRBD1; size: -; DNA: TGTGCCTCCTCTGGGACAGGGTATGGCTACACCTTC; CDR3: CASSGTGYGYTF
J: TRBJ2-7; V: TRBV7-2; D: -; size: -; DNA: TGTGCCAGCAGCTCGAGACTCCAGGGTTCCTACGAGCAGTACTTC; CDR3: CASSSRLQGSYEQYF
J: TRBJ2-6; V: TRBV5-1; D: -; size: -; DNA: TGCGCCAGCTCAGCCAGGGGCTTTTATTCTGGGGCCAACGTCCTGACTTTC; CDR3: CASSARGFYSGANVLTF
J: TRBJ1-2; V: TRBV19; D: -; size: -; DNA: TGTTCCTCGGAGGGGCGGGACTATGGCTACACCTTC; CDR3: CSSEGRDYGYTF
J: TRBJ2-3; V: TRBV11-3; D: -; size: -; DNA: TGTGCCAGCAGCTTAAATTCTCGCACAGATACGCAGTATTTT; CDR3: CASSLNSRTDTQYF
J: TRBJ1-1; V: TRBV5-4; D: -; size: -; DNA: TGTGCCAGCAGCGATCGAGGGAACACTGAAGCTTTCTTT; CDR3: CASSDRGNTEAFF
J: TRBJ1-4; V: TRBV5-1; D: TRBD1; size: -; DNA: TGCGCCAGCAGTCCGGACAGGGAAGGGGAAAAACTGTTTTTT; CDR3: CASSPDREGEKLFF
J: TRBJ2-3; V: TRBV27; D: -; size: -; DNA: TGTGCCAGCAGGGGGAGGACAGATACGCAGTATTTT; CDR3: CASRGRTDTQYF
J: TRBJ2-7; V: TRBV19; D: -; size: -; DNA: TGTGCCACCTCGGGCAGGGGGGCAGGCTACGAGCAGTACTTC; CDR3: CATSGRGAGYEQYF
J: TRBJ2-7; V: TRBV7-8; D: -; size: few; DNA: TGTGCCAGCAGCCCCAAGCATATATACGAGCAGTACTTC; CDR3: CASSPKHIYEQYF
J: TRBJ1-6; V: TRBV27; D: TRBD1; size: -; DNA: TGTGCCAGCAGTCCGAGACAGGGCTACTCCTATAATTCACCCCTCCACTTT; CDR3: CASSPRQGYSYNSPLHF
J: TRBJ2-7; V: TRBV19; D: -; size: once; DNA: TGTGCCAGTAGTATATCTACCCCCTACGAGCAGTACTTC; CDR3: CASSISTPYEQYF
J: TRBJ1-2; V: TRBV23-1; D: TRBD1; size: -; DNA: TGCGCCAGCATTGACAGGGGCCGACGCTATGGCTACACCTTC; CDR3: CASIDRGRRYGYTF
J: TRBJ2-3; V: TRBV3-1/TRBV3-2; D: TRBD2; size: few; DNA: TGTGCCAGCAGCGGCGGGGGGGCCCAGGCAGATACGCAGTATTTT; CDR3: CASSGGGAQADTQYF
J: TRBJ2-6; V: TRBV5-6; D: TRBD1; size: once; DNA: TGTGCCAGCAGCTTCGGGACAGGCTCTGGGGCCAACGTCCTGACTTTC; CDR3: CASSFGTGSGANVLTF
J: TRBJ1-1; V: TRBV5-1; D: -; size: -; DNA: TGCGCCAGCAGCTTCACCCGGACAGCCACTGAAGCTTTCTTT; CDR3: CASSFTRTATEAFF
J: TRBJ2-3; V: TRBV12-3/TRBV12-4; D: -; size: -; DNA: TGTGCCAGCAGTTTAGAGCGGGTTGGGTATTTT; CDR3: CASSLERVGYF